These 25 T cell receptor beta chains were all obtained from the same sample, sequenced in a study of molecular identifiers for immune sequencing clone quantification. From the PCR reads, TCRdb called clonotypes with MiXCR, one entry per CDR3 protein. The table records more than 450,000 distinct CDR3 sequences, under 30% of them present only once. The sequenced material came from naive CD8+ T cells from blood, with Jurkat cell RNA spiked in. Subset noted: FACS-sorted CD8+CD4-CCR7+CD45RA+ naive T cells. Source of these receptors: a human donor in good health. Some libraries in this study had Jurkat cell RNA spiked in.

This clonotype was detected a few times. The genes are TRBV5-1 and TRBJ2-1, with D possibly matching TRBD2 (6 bases). This CDR3 comprises 15 residues. V lost 1 base and J lost 8, with 16 bases in between. Per the germline V gene, CDR1 is SGHRS and CDR2 is YFSETQ. The CDR3 loop is CASSLQTRELDEQFF. Written as DNA, the CDR3 is TGCGCCAGCAGCTTGCAAACCCGGGAGTTGGATGAGCAGTTCTTC.

This clonotype has ten or more counts. The chain couples TRBV9 to TRBJ2-7, with D perhaps TRBD1 (6 bases). The CDR3 is 14 residues long. Germline assignment: CDR1 SGDLS and CDR2 YYNGEE. V was clipped by 4 bases and J by 6 bases, with 17 bases between them. CDR3 in DNA: TGTGCCAGCAGCCCCAACTCAGGGGCGGGCGAGCAGTACTTC. Translation gives CASSPNSGAGEQYF.

Regarding this clonotype: A much larger clone lies a single base off, so this may be a read error. This sequence joins TRBV28 and TRBJ1-4, with 9 bases fitting TRBD1. The germline CDR1 and CDR2 sequences are MDHEN and SYDVKM. J gave up 10 bases and V 7 bases, and 10 bases lay outside the gene matches. CDR3 length equals 14 residues. Here the CDR3 reads CASKPDRGGGKLFF. CDR3 DNA sequence: TGTGCCAGCAAGCCGGACAGGGGAGGTGGAAAACTGTTTTTT.

The table lists this clonotype with many counts. V is TRBV3-1 and J is TRBJ1-5; no clear D. CDR3 length: 14 amino acids. With 0 bases removed from V and 5 bases from J, the gap between germline ends came to 8 bases. In germline, CDR1 is LGHDT, CDR2 YNNKEL (reference sequence). The CDR3 sequence is CASSQDGGYQPQHF. The DNA for the CDR3 is TGTGCCAGCAGCCAAGACGGAGGTTATCAGCCCCAGCATTTT.

Many counts were recorded for this clonotype. The CDR3 spells CSAEGGGRNTDTQYF. The CDR3 nucleotides read TGCAGTGCTGAGGGCGGGGGAAGAAATACAGATACGCAGTATTTT. The chain is built from TRBV20-1 and TRBJ2-3; the match to TRBD2 covers 7 bases. V gave up 5 bases and J gave up 3 bases; unmatched junction bases: 11. This CDR3 contains 15 residues. CDR1 is DFQATT, CDR2 SNEGSKA, per germline (reference sequence).

The CDR3 DNA reads as TGTGCTAGTGGTTTGGGAAGGGCTGAAGCTTTCTTT. Its protein is CASGLGRAEAFF. This chain links TRBV12-5 with TRBJ1-1; no clear D gene. The CDR3 totals 12 residues. CDR1 and CDR2 (germline): LGHNT, FRNRAP. V lost 1 base, J lost 6 bases, and 6 bases lay in between.

In the case of this clonotype: The junction does not match germline at one end; this may be a read error. The chain combines TRBV15 with TRBJ1-5; 9 positions match TRBD1. Germline CDR1 reads LNHNV; CDR2 reads YYDKDF (reference sequence). There are 19 residues in the CDR3. The CDR3 bases are TGTGCCACCGGCAGAGAAACAGGGGGCGTAGGCTATAGCAATCAGCCCCAGCATTTT. Its protein product is CATGRETGGVGYSNQPQHF.

In this sample, this clonotype turned up many times. The V and J genes are TRBV13 and TRBJ2-5; D gene uncertain. The germline V gene encodes CDR1 PRHDT and CDR2 FYEKMQ (reference sequence). This CDR3 comprises 14 residues. Trimming pared 5 bases from V and 1 base from J, leaving 11 bases between. The DNA of the CDR3 is TGTGCCAGCAGCGGGCCTCCCGGCCAAGAGACCCAGTACTTC. This gives the protein CASSGPPGQETQYF.

Points on this clonotype: A much larger clone differs by one base, so this may be a read error. J is TRBJ1-5 and V is TRBV28; D remains ambiguous. The length of the CDR3 is 15 residues. Trimming shortened V by 7 bases and J by 0 bases, and 13 bases separated the two germline ends. The V gene's germline CDR1 is MDHEN and CDR2 SYDVKM. In DNA form, the CDR3 reads TGTGCCAGCACCCCAGTGACTCATAGCAATCAGCCCCAGCATTTT. It yields the protein CASTPVTHSNQPQHF.

This clonotype was detected a few times. The gene calls are TRBV20-1 and TRBJ1-2, with D possibly matching TRBD1 (6 bases). CDR3 length equals 20 residues. V was cut by 4 bases and J by 5 bases, with 35 bases left in between. Germline V CDR1 and CDR2: DFQATT, SNEGSKA (reference sequence). CDR3 in amino acids: CSATEDSLMGNTWRSYGYTF. The CDR3 region has the DNA TGCAGTGCTACAGAGGACAGCCTGATGGGGAATACTTGGCGCTCATATGGCTACACCTTC.

This clonotype was picked up a small number of times. The chain couples TRBV20-1 to TRBJ2-1; 8 bases match TRBD1. V lost 1 base, J lost 3 bases, and 5 bases stayed unmatched. In germline, CDR1 is DFQATT, CDR2 SNEGSKA (reference sequence). This CDR3 is 15 amino acids long. The CDR3 nucleotides are TGCAGTGCTAGAGGGGGGGACAGGATCTACAATGAGCAGTTCTTC. It is translated as CSARGGDRIYNEQFF.

This clonotype was detected a few times. The V call is TRBV5-1, the J call TRBJ2-1; D may be TRBD1 (5 bases). Trimming removed 0 bases at V and 1 base at J, with 11 bases between. The CDR3 is made up of 16 amino acids. Germline V CDR1 and CDR2: SGHRS, YFSETQ. CDR3 region: CASSLAQGPSYNEQFF. In DNA, the CDR3 is TGCGCCAGCAGCTTGGCCCAGGGCCCTTCCTACAATGAGCAGTTCTTC.

The rearrangement links TRBV2 to TRBJ2-5, with 12 bases aligning to TRBD2. CDR3 length: 17 amino acids. Germline loops: CDR1 SNHLY, CDR2 FYNNEI. Unmatched junction bases numbered 11, after V lost 6 bases and J lost 3 bases. The CDR3 protein is CASSVGLLAGGEETQYF. The CDR3 bases are TGTGCCAGCAGCGTAGGACTACTAGCGGGGGGCGAAGAGACCCAGTACTTC. Based on the CDR3 plus reference TRBV2 and TRBJ2-5, the full variable domain is EPEVTQTPSHQVTQMGQEVILRCVPISNHLYFYWYRQILGQKVEFLVSFYNNEISEKSEIFDDQFSVERPDGSNFTLKIRSTKLEDSAMYFCASSVGLLAGGEETQYFGPGTRLLVL.

This clonotype was detected ten times or more. The chain has TRBV29-1 and TRBJ2-4, with D unclear. The CDR3 loop spans 13 amino acids. The germline V gene has CDR1 SQVTM and CDR2 ANQGSEA. V lost 4 bases and J 0 bases, leaving 7 bases between the germline ends. For the CDR3, the DNA is TGCAGCGTTGTAGGGTTAGCCAAAAACATTCAGTACTTC. It translates to CSVVGLAKNIQYF.

About this clonotype: With a much larger clone just one base away, this may be a read error. No conserved phenylalanine or tryptophan ends this CDR3, so it is likely a read error. The chain links TRBV28 to TRBJ2-7, with 9 bases fitting TRBD2. This CDR3 is built from 18 residues. In germline, CDR1 is MDHEN, CDR2 SYDVKM. J lost 2 bases, V lost 4 bases, and 15 bases had no gene match. CDR3 in DNA: TGTGCCAGCAGTTCTGCCAACCTGGAGAGCGGGGGGACCTACGAGCAGTACTCC. Translated: CASSSANLESGGTYEQYS.

In DNA, the CDR3 is TGTGCCAGCAGTTACGAGGTGGACGGGGCCAACGTCCTGACTTTC. Translated: CASSYEVDGANVLTF. The rearrangement joins TRBV6-5 to TRBJ2-6; D ambiguous. The V gene lost 2 bases and the J gene lost 4 bases, with 9 bases spanning the gap. CDR1 and CDR2 from the germline V gene are MNHEY and SVGAGI. The CDR3 is made up of 15 amino acids.

With respect to this clonotype: A read error may be the cause here, since a much bigger clone is one base away. The chain uses TRBV7-3 and TRBJ2-3; tentative D call: TRBD1 (6 bases). V dropped 4 bases and J dropped 2 bases, with 13 bases sitting between them. Germline assignment: CDR1 SGHTA and CDR2 FQGTGA. The CDR3 is 15 residues long. The CDR3 nucleotides read TGTGCCAGCAGCTCCCTTGGGGGCTACACAGATACGCAGTATTTT. Residues: CASSSLGGYTDTQYF.

On this clonotype: A read error may produce the germline difference seen at one junction end. The chain recombines TRBV9 with TRBJ2-7, with D possibly TRBD1 on 5 matching bases. In germline, CDR1 is SGDLS, CDR2 YYNGEE. CDR3 length equals 15 residues. Written as DNA, the CDR3 is TGTGCGAGCAGTCCCTCAAGGGGTGGTAGCTACGAGCAGTACTTC. Protein product: CASSPSRGGSYEQYF.

This clonotype was observed a handful of times. The chain recombines TRBV7-8 with TRBJ2-7; TRBD2 matches at 8 bases. CDR1 SGHVS and CDR2 FQNEAQ come from the germline V gene. The ends lost 4 bases at V and 2 bases at J; junction bases unmatched: 7. CDR3 size: 15 residues. The CDR3 coding sequence is TGTGCCAGCAGCTCTATAGCGGGGTGGACCTACGAGCAGTACTTC. Translated, it gives CASSSIAGWTYEQYF.

At least ten counts were recorded for this clonotype. This sequence joins TRBV6-2 or TRBV6-3 and TRBJ2-3; TRBD2 matches at 8 bases. Trimming took 5 bases from V and 4 from J; bases not matched to a gene: 8. This CDR3 contains 15 residues. Looked up from germline, CDR1 is MNHEY and CDR2 is SVGEGT. CDR3 loop: CASSQRTSSPDTQYF. CDR3 sequence (DNA): TGTGCCAGCAGTCAGCGGACTAGCTCCCCAGATACGCAGTATTTT.

This chain connects TRBV4-2 to TRBJ2-7; tentatively, D is TRBD1 (5 bases). Looked up from germline, CDR1 is LGHNA and CDR2 is YNFKEQ. Trimming took off 1 base at V and 9 bases at J, with 22 bases between the two ends. The CDR3 is made up of 16 amino acids. The CDR3 is CASSQVILDTVLGQYF. CDR3 sequence (DNA): TGTGCCAGCAGCCAAGTAATTCTGGACACGGTTCTTGGGCAGTACTTC.

This clonotype was counted a few times. The chain recombines TRBV6-5 with TRBJ1-5; 8 bases align to TRBD1. Germline V gene data show CDR1 as MNHEY and CDR2 as SVGAGI. Trimming cost V 3 bases and J 9 bases; bases outside gene matches: 4. The CDR3 is made up of 13 amino acids. The CDR3 DNA follows: TGTGCCAGCAGTTATCAGGGGACAGGGCCCCAGCATTTT. Translation gives CASSYQGTGPQHF.

This clonotype was detected a few times. The chain combines TRBV6-2 or TRBV6-3 with TRBJ1-4, with a tentative D call TRBD1 (5 bases). Germline V lookup: CDR1 MNHEY, CDR2 SVGEGT. This CDR3 has 15 residues. V was trimmed by 0 bases and J by 7 bases, leaving 12 bases between them. The CDR3 nucleotides are TGTGCCAGCAGTTACTCCGGTCTGGGGCGTGAAAAACTGTTTTTT. Residues: CASSYSGLGREKLFF.

Remarks on this clonotype: An end of the junction does not agree with germline; a read error may underlie this. The CDR3 DNA reads TGTGCCAGCAGTTACTCGAAGCTAGCGGAAATCTCTGGGGCCAACGTCCTGCCTTTC. It encodes CASSYSKLAEISGANVLPF. The chain combines TRBV6-2 or TRBV6-3 with TRBJ2-6; TRBD2 matches at 7 bases. The CDR3 runs to 19 residues. Germline CDR1 and CDR2: MNHEY and SVGEGT.

This clonotype was counted a few times. The J gene is TRBJ2-2, the V gene TRBV7-9; D could derive from TRBD1 or TRBD2 (5 bases each). The V gene's germline CDR1 is SEHNR and CDR2 FQNEAQ (reference sequence). The CDR3 has 15 residues. V lost 7 bases and J lost 4, with 16 bases in between. The CDR3 DNA is TGTGCCAGCACCGGGCCCCGGGGCGCCACCGGGGAGCTGTTTTTT. Translated: CASTGPRGATGELFF.